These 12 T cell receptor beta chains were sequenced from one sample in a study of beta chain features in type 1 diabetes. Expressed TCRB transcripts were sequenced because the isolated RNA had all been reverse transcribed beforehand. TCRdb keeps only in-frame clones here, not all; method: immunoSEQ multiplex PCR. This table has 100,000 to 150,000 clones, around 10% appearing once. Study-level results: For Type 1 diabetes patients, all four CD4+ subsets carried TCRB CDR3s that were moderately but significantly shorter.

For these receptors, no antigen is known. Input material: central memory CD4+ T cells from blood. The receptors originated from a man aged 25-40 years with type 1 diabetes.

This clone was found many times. The CDR3 here is CSARNRVEYNEQFF. The DNA of the CDR3 is TGCAGCGCCCGAAACAGGGTTGAGTACAATGAGCAGTTCTTC. V is TRBV29-1 and J is TRBJ2-1, with a weak D call TRBD1 (6 bases). The germline V gene has CDR1 SQVTM and CDR2 ANQGSEA. V dropped 7 bases and J dropped 4 bases, with 17 bases sitting between them. There are 14 residues in the CDR3.

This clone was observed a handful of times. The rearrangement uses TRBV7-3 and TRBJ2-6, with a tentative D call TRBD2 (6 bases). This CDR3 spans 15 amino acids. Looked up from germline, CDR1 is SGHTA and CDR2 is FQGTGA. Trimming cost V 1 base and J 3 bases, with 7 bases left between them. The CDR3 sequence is CASSLIAVGANVLTF. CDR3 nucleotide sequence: TGTGCCAGCAGCTTAATAGCGGTTGGGGCCAACGTCCTGACTTTC.

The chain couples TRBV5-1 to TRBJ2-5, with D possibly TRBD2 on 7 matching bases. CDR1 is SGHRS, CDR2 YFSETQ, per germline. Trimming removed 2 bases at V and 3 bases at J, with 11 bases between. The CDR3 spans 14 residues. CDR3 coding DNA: TGCGCCAGCAGCTTCCAGGGGAGGGAAGAGACCCAGTACTTC. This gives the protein CASSFQGREETQYF. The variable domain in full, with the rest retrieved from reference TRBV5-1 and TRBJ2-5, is KAGVTQTPRYLIKTRGQQVTLSCSPISGHRSVSWYQQTPGQGLQFLFEYFSETQRNKGNFPGRFSGRQFSNSRSEMNVSTLELGDSALYLCASSFQGREETQYFGPGTRLLVL.

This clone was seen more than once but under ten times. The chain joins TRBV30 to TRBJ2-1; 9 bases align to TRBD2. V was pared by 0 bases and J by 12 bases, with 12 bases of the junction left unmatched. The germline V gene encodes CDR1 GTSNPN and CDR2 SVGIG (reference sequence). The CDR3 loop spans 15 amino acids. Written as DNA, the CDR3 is TGTGCCTGGAGTGTAAGGGGCGGGGGGGAATACCCGCAGTTCTTC. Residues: CAWSVRGGGEYPQFF.

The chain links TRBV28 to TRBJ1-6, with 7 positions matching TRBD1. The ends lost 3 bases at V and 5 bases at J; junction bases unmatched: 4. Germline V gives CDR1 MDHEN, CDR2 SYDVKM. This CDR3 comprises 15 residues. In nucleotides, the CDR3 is TGTGCCAGCAGTTTTGGGGACAGCAATAATTCACCCCTCCACTTT. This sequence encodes CASSFGDSNNSPLHF.

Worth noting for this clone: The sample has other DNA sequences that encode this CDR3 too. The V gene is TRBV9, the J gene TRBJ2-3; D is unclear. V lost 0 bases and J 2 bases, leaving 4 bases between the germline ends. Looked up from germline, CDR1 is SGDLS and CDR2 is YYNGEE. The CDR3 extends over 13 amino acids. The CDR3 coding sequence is TGTGCCAGCAGCGTAGCAAACACAGATACGCAGTATTTT. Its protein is CASSVANTDTQYF.

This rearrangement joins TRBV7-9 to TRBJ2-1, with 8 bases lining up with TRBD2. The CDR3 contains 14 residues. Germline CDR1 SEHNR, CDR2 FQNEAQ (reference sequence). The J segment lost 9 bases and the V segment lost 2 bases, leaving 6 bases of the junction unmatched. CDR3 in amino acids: CASSLQAGDSEQFF. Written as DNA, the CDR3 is TGTGCCAGCAGCTTACAAGCGGGGGATAGTGAGCAGTTCTTC. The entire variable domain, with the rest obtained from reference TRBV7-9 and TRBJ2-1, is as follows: DTGVSQNPRHKITKRGQNVTFRCDPISEHNRLYWYRQTLGQGPEFLTYFQNEAQLEKSRLLSDRFSAERPKGSFSTLEIQRTEQGDSAMYLCASSLQAGDSEQFFGPGTRLTVL.

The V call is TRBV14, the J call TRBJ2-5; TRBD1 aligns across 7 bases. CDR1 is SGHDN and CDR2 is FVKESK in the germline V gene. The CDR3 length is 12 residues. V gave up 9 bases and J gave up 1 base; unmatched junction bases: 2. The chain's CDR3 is CARGQAQETQYF. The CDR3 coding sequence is TGTGCCAGAGGACAGGCCCAAGAGACCCAGTACTTC.

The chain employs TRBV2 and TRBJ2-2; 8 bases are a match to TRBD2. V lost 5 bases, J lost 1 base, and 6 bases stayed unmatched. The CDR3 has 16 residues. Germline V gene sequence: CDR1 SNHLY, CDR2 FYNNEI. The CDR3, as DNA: TGTGCCAGCAGTTTCGGCGGGGGGAAGAACACCGGGGAGCTGTTTTTT. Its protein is CASSFGGGKNTGELFF.

This CDR3 is CASSKDGMNTEAFF. CDR3 nucleotides: TGTGCCAGCAGTAAGGACGGGATGAACACTGAAGCTTTCTTT. The chain has TRBV6-6 and TRBJ1-1; D is undetermined. Per germline, CDR1 MNHNY and CDR2 SVGAGI (reference sequence). This CDR3 has 14 residues. V lost 5 bases and J lost 0, with 10 bases in between.

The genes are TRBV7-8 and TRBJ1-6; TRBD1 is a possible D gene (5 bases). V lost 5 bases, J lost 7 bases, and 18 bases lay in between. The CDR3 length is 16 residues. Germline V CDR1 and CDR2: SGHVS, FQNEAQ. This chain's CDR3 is CASSMRGRGTNSPLHF. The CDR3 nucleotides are TGTGCCAGCAGCATGAGAGGGCGGGGGACCAATTCACCCCTCCACTTT.

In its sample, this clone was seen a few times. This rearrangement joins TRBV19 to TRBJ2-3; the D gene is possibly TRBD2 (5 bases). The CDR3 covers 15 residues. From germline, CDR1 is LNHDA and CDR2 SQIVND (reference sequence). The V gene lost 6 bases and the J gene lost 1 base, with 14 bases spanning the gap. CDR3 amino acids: CASRGGSSGTDTQYF. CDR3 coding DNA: TGTGCCAGTAGAGGAGGATCGTCTGGCACAGATACGCAGTATTTT.